These 7 T cell receptor beta chains originate from one sample sequenced in a study of cytomegalovirus exposure and HLA in healthy donors (dated by TCRdb to about 2017). The library was made by the immunoSEQ multiplex PCR assay. TCRdb limited this immuneACCESS table to in-frame rearrangements with V and J called. A share of clones is missing; checked studies link under half to unresolved V genes, and the rest is unexplained. Here the sample has 120,000 to 150,000 clones; roughly 91% occur a single time. The ten largest account for around 3.2% of the sample. Sequenced input: PBMCs. The receptors here all came from a woman between 18 and 29 years old in good health and CMV-seropositive.

This chain uses TRBV15 with TRBJ2-1, with TRBD2 matching over 7 bases. CDR1 and CDR2 from the germline V gene are LNHNV and YYDKDF (reference sequence). The CDR3 is made up of 14 amino acids. V lost 7 bases, J lost 3 bases, and 6 bases stayed unmatched. CDR3 nucleotides: TGTGCCACCACCGCTAGCGGATTCTACAATGAGCAGTTCTTC. This translates into CATTASGFYNEQFF. The full variable domain, its missing parts supplied by reference TRBV15 and TRBJ2-1, is DAMVIQNPRYQVTQFGKPVTLSCSQTLNHNVMYWYQQKSSQAPKLLFHYYDKDFNNEADTPDNFQSRRPNTSFCFLDIRSPGLGDTAMYLCATTASGFYNEQFFGPGTRLTVL.

The gene calls are TRBV7-6 and TRBJ2-7, with 11 bases lining up with TRBD2. V was pared by 1 base and J by 2 bases, with 7 bases of the junction left unmatched. Per the germline V gene, CDR1 is SGHVS and CDR2 is FNYEAQ. The CDR3 sequence is 17 residues long. This chain's CDR3 is CASSLGSATSGTYEQYF. The CDR3 DNA reads as TGTGCCAGCAGCTTAGGGTCCGCGACTAGCGGGACCTACGAGCAGTACTTC.

The CDR3 here is CASSKDRGTGELFF. CDR3 coding DNA: TGTGCCAGCAGCAAAGACAGGGGCACCGGGGAGCTGTTTTTT. The V and J genes are TRBV7-2 and TRBJ2-2, with 8 bases identical to TRBD1. CDR1 and CDR2 (germline): SGHTA, FQGNSA. The junction had 3 bases not matched to a gene; V was cut back by 5 bases and J by 4 bases. The CDR3 has 14 residues.

The chain uses TRBV28 and TRBJ2-5, with D maybe TRBD2 (6 bases). Germline V gene sequence: CDR1 MDHEN, CDR2 SYDVKM. V was trimmed by 5 bases and J by 3 bases, leaving 13 bases between them. This CDR3 is 14 amino acids long. For the CDR3, the DNA is TGTGCCAGCAGTCCCCGGAAGCGGGAAGAGACCCAGTACTTC. Its protein is CASSPRKREETQYF.

The chain combines TRBV19 with TRBJ1-2, with D possibly being TRBD1 (6 bases). The CDR3 extends over 11 amino acids. Germline V gene data show CDR1 as LNHDA and CDR2 as SQIVND (reference sequence). V lost 8 bases and J lost 4, with 8 bases in between. For the CDR3, the DNA is TGTGCCAGTTCACAGGGCTATGGCTACACCTTC. Its protein is CASSQGYGYTF.

The rearrangement uses TRBV5-4 and TRBJ2-2, with D tentatively TRBD1 (6 bases). Looked up from germline, CDR1 is SGHNT and CDR2 is YYREEE (reference sequence). The CDR3 contains 16 residues. V was shortened by 0 bases and J by 4 bases, with 13 bases between the two germline ends. The CDR3 here is CASSLAGRGATGELFF. The CDR3 region has the DNA TGTGCCAGCAGCTTGGCCGGCAGGGGTGCCACCGGGGAGCTGTTTTTT.

The V gene is TRBV5-1, the J gene TRBJ1-2; 11 nucleotides align to TRBD1. V lost 3 bases, J lost 7 bases, and 2 bases stayed unmatched. This CDR3 comprises 13 residues. CDR1 SGHRS and CDR2 YFSETQ come from the germline V gene. CDR3 residues: CASSWTGGSGYTF. For the CDR3, the DNA is TGCGCCAGCAGCTGGACAGGGGGCAGTGGCTACACCTTC.